These 26 T cell receptor beta chains originate from one sample sequenced in a study of regulatory T cells in long-lasting Graves disease. Arm-PCR of CDR3 regions and iRepertoire HTBI primers were the basis on which TCR beta libraries were built. TCRdb reprocessed the multiplex PCR reads via MiXCR and lists one record per CDR3 protein. Of a few hundred thousand distinct CDR3 sequences in the sample, approximately 25% were seen once. Time point of the sample: persistent/refractory GD, antithyroid drugs over 5 years with positive TRAb. PBMCs were the source of the RNA used for TCR sequencing. The source was peripheral blood mononuclear cells (PBMCs), collected when the disease was refractory, from a patient treated with antithyroid drugs. These receptors all stem from a woman aged 35 to 49 with Graves disease.

The V call is TRBV28, the J call TRBJ2-3; D not resolved. Per the germline V gene, CDR1 is MDHEN and CDR2 is SYDVKM. V was trimmed by 3 bases and J by 4 bases, leaving 8 bases between them. The CDR3 covers 13 residues. The CDR3 protein is CASSFGVSDTQYF. CDR3 in DNA: TGTGCCAGCAGTTTTGGCGTCTCAGATACGCAGTATTTT.

This clonotype was seen a few times. V gene TRBV29-1 combines with J gene TRBJ2-1; D not certain. V was trimmed by 0 bases and J by 0 bases, leaving 15 bases between them. Germline lookup yields CDR1 SQVTM and CDR2 ANQGSEA. There are 17 residues in the CDR3. The CDR3 coding sequence is TGCAGCGTTGAAGACCTTCTAGAGAGAGGCTCCTACAATGAGCAGTTCTTC. Translation gives CSVEDLLERGSYNEQFF.

The table lists this clonotype with many counts. V and J are TRBV20-1 and TRBJ1-4, with a tentative D call TRBD1 (5 bases). Germline V lookup: CDR1 DFQATT, CDR2 SNEGSKA (reference sequence). Trimming removed 6 bases from V and 4 bases from J, with 12 bases in between. The CDR3 runs to 13 residues. In DNA, the CDR3 is TGCAGTGCCACGGGACCGCTTAATGAAAAACTGTTTTTT. This codes for CSATGPLNEKLFF.

As concerns this clonotype: This sequence may be a read error, since a much larger clone differs from it by one base. The CDR3 carries no conserved terminal phenylalanine or tryptophan, so it likely arises from a read error. The rearrangement joins TRBV7-9 to TRBJ1-1; D unclear. V lost 5 bases, J lost 10 bases, and 20 bases lay in between. The length of the CDR3 is 14 residues. Germline V gives CDR1 SEHNR, CDR2 FQNEAQ (reference sequence). This CDR3 reads CASSLAGPRSGAFS. The CDR3, as DNA: TGTGCCAGCAGCCTGGCCGGCCCTAGATCTGGAGCTTTCTCT.

This clonotype came up many times. This chain uses TRBV28 with TRBJ2-7; D is ambiguous. V lost 5 bases, J lost 2 bases, and 13 bases lay in between. The CDR3 runs to 14 residues. Per the germline V gene, CDR1 is MDHEN and CDR2 is SYDVKM. CDR3: CASSDINSAYEQYF. In DNA, the CDR3 is TGTGCCAGCAGTGATATAAACTCAGCCTACGAGCAGTACTTC. The full variable domain, with the rest looked up from reference TRBV28 and TRBJ2-7, is DVKVTQSSRYLVKRTGEKVFLECVQDMDHENMFWYRQDPGLGLRLIYFSYDVKMKEKGDIPEGYSVSREKKERFSLILESASTNQTSMYLCASSDINSAYEQYFGPGTRLTVT.

This clonotype was detected ten times or more. This chain links TRBV2 with TRBJ2-2; 8 positions match TRBD1. The CDR3 sequence is 14 residues long. Germline V gene lookup returns CDR1 SNHLY and CDR2 FYNNEI. V was clipped by 10 bases and J by 1 base; unmatched bases: 5. The CDR3 region has the DNA TGTGCCACCGAGGACAGGGAGAACACCGGGGAGCTGTTTTTT. Protein product: CATEDRENTGELFF.

The chain combines TRBV28 with TRBJ2-7, with 13 bases matching TRBD2. Germline V gives CDR1 MDHEN, CDR2 SYDVKM. This CDR3 has 18 residues. V shed 8 bases, J shed 0 bases, and the junction held 13 bases outside the gene matches. CDR3 sequence (DNA): TGTGCCAGCTCACCACAGGGACTAGCGGGACCTAGCTCCTACGAGCAGTACTTC. The encoded protein is CASSPQGLAGPSSYEQYF.

The chain uses TRBV10-3 and TRBJ2-1; D uncertain. In germline, CDR1 is ENHRY, CDR2 SYGVKD. The CDR3 totals 20 residues. Trimming left V 3 bases short and J 0 bases short, with 24 bases between. CDR3 in DNA: TGTGCCATCAGTGATCCATACGCAGACAACCGACTCAGCTCCTACAATGAGCAGTTCTTC. Its protein is CAISDPYADNRLSSYNEQFF.

This clonotype was seen ten or more times. J is TRBJ2-5 and V is TRBV7-9; D uncertain. The CDR3 sequence is 15 residues long. The germline CDR1 and CDR2 sequences are SEHNR and FQNEAQ (reference sequence). V was trimmed by 4 bases and J by 1 base, leaving 13 bases between them. The CDR3 reads CASSSPFGIQETQYF. The CDR3 DNA reads TGTGCCAGCAGCTCCCCATTTGGGATCCAAGAGACCCAGTACTTC.

In this sample, this clonotype turned up many times. The chain couples TRBV15 to TRBJ1-6; tentative D call: TRBD1 (5 bases). There are 17 residues in the CDR3. Per germline, CDR1 LNHNV and CDR2 YYDKDF (reference sequence). Trimming cost V 0 bases and J 1 base, with 10 bases left between them. The CDR3 coding sequence is TGTGCCACCAGCAGAGATGGCAGGGATTCCTATAATTCACCCCTCCACTTT. As protein: CATSRDGRDSYNSPLHF.

The gene calls are TRBV27 and TRBJ2-2, with 7 bases fitting TRBD2. The CDR3 loop spans 17 amino acids. The trim removed 5 bases at V and 7 bases at J, leaving 16 bases unmatched. Germline loops: CDR1 MNHEY, CDR2 SMNVEV (reference sequence). The CDR3 bases are TGTGCCAGCAGTCCTCTTGTGGGGCGGGAGCATAGCGGGGAGCTGTTTTTT. Translation gives CASSPLVGREHSGELFF.

The chain uses TRBV15 and TRBJ2-1; 10 nucleotides agree with TRBD2. CDR3 length: 18 amino acids. V lost 5 bases, J lost 4 bases, and 14 bases stayed unmatched. CDR1 is LNHNV, CDR2 YYDKDF, per germline (reference sequence). CDR3 loop: CATSGVSGRAGGYNEQFF. The CDR3 nucleotides read TGTGCCACCAGCGGAGTCAGCGGGAGGGCCGGGGGGTACAATGAGCAGTTCTTC.

This clonotype showed up just a few times. Here the CDR3 reads CASSDSGGYTF. The CDR3 coding sequence is TGTGCCAGCAGCGACTCGGGAGGCTACACCTTC. The chain carries TRBV7-9 and TRBJ1-2; D gene unclear. Germline values: CDR1 SEHNR, CDR2 FQNEAQ (reference sequence). The CDR3 is 11 amino acids. Trimming removed 5 bases from V and 8 bases from J, with 9 bases in between.

The gene calls are TRBV7-2 and TRBJ2-3; a possible D gene is TRBD2 (5 bases). Between the trimmed V and J ends, which lost 1 base and 5 bases, there was a span of 10 bases. The germline CDR1 and CDR2 sequences are SGHTA and FQGNSA. This CDR3 has 14 amino acids. CDR3 protein: CASSLGRAGDTQYF. CDR3 DNA sequence: TGTGCCAGCAGCTTAGGGCGCGCGGGAGATACGCAGTATTTT. Filled out from reference TRBV7-2 and TRBJ2-3, the complete variable domain reads GAGVSQSPSNKVTEKGKDVELRCDPISGHTALYWYRQSLGQGLEFLIYFQGNSAPDKSGLPSDRFSAERTGGSVSTLTIQRTQQEDSAVYLCASSLGRAGDTQYFGPGTRLTVL.

This clonotype has ten or more counts. The gene calls are TRBV28 and TRBJ2-7, with D perhaps TRBD2 (5 bases). In germline, CDR1 is MDHEN, CDR2 SYDVKM. Trimming took off 2 bases at V and 6 bases at J, with 8 bases between the two ends. The CDR3 sequence is 12 residues long. The CDR3 DNA follows: TGTGCCAGCAGTTTACGAGGGTCCGAGCAGTACTTC. Protein product: CASSLRGSEQYF.

This clonotype was counted many times. The V and J genes are TRBV2 and TRBJ1-6, with D possibly matching TRBD1 (5 bases). The CDR3 length is 15 residues. Germline V gene lookup returns CDR1 SNHLY and CDR2 FYNNEI. V shed 8 bases and J shed 1 base, with 12 bases lying between them. This CDR3 reads CASEGRGSYNSPLHF. CDR3 coding DNA: TGTGCCAGCGAGGGAAGGGGTTCCTATAATTCACCCCTCCACTTT.

This clonotype has more than one count but fewer than ten. This may come from a read error, since a much larger clone is one base off. V usage is TRBV6-1 and J usage is TRBJ2-5; 15 nucleotides align to TRBD2. CDR3 size: 18 residues. CDR1 is MNHNS, CDR2 SASEGT, per germline. The CDR3 loop reads CAGSADFGLAGGFETQYF. The CDR3, as DNA: TGTGCCGGCAGCGCCGACTTCGGACTAGCGGGAGGGTTTGAGACCCAGTACTTC.

Many counts were recorded for this clonotype. The V gene is TRBV27, the J gene TRBJ2-4, with D perhaps being TRBD1 or TRBD2 (7 bases each). CDR1 MNHEY and CDR2 SMNVEV come from the germline V gene (reference sequence). V was clipped by 5 bases and J by 5 bases, with 16 bases between them. The CDR3 spans 15 residues. CDR3 region: CASSTRSGGENIQYF. DNA for the CDR3: TGTGCCAGCAGTACGCGTTCAGGGGGGGAAAACATTCAGTACTTC.

This clonotype has just a few counts. This chain links TRBV6-1 with TRBJ2-7; 8 bases line up with TRBD1. Trimming took 6 bases from V and 4 from J; bases not matched to a gene: 8. Germline V CDR1 and CDR2: MNHNS, SASEGT. The CDR3 is made up of 14 amino acids. Written as DNA, the CDR3 is TGTGCCAGCAGCTTTGGGACAGGAAGATACGAGCAGTACTTC. Amino acid sequence: CASSFGTGRYEQYF.

The chain combines TRBV6-9 with TRBJ2-1; D is perhaps TRBD2 (6 bases). Germline V lookup: CDR1 MNHGY, CDR2 SVAAGI. V was trimmed by 3 bases and J by 3 bases, leaving 9 bases between them. The CDR3 is 14 amino acids. The CDR3 is CASSYAGLYNEQFF. CDR3 sequence (DNA): TGTGCCAGCAGTTACGCGGGACTCTACAATGAGCAGTTCTTC.

There are a few counts of this clonotype. The rearrangement joins TRBV7-8 to TRBJ2-3, with 10 positions matching TRBD1. This CDR3 contains 17 residues. Germline V gene lookup returns CDR1 SGHVS and CDR2 FQNEAQ. V lost 5 bases and J lost 5; bases outside the gene matches: 13. Here the CDR3 reads CASSSEWDRGSGDTQYF. In DNA, the CDR3 is TGTGCCAGCAGCAGCGAGTGGGACAGGGGTTCGGGAGATACGCAGTATTTT.

This clonotype was detected a few times. The chain recombines TRBV5-1 with TRBJ2-2; 9 bases are a match to TRBD2. The length of the CDR3 is 18 residues. Germline CDR1 SGHRS, CDR2 YFSETQ. V trimming: 2 bases; J trimming: 4 bases; junction bases outside the gene matches: 12. The CDR3 loop is CASSLAGGRALFTGELFF. The CDR3, as DNA: TGCGCCAGCAGCTTAGCCGGCGGGAGGGCCCTCTTCACCGGGGAGCTGTTTTTT.

The chain couples TRBV5-6 to TRBJ2-7, with D possibly matching TRBD1 (6 bases). The CDR3 has 13 amino acids. Looked up from germline, CDR1 is SGHDT and CDR2 is YYEEEE. Deletions cut 3 bases from V and 3 bases from J, with 10 bases between. CDR3 loop: CASSYDRFYEQYF. The CDR3 DNA reads as TGTGCCAGCAGCTACGACAGGTTCTACGAGCAGTACTTC.

This clonotype has a handful of counts. The chain employs TRBV11-2 and TRBJ2-1; D is perhaps TRBD1 (6 bases). V lost 3 bases, J lost 7 bases, and 19 bases lay in between. The CDR3 runs to 16 residues. Germline CDR1 and CDR2: SGHAT and FQNNGV. The CDR3 region has the DNA TGTGCCAGCAGCTTGCCAAAGCTAGTGGGGACAAATGAGCAGTTCTTC. Translated: CASSLPKLVGTNEQFF.

This clonotype was counted many times. In DNA, the CDR3 is TGTGCCAGCAGGCAGGGCTATCAGCCCCAGCATTTT. This encodes CASRQGYQPQHF. The V and J genes are TRBV28 and TRBJ1-5, with a tentative D call TRBD1 (5 bases). The CDR3 is 12 residues long. V was cut by 6 bases and J by 5 bases, with 8 bases left in between. CDR1 is MDHEN and CDR2 is SYDVKM in the germline V gene.

This clonotype showed up many times. This chain uses TRBV20-1 with TRBJ2-5; possible D gene TRBD2, 5 bases. The CDR3 totals 10 residues. Germline values: CDR1 DFQATT, CDR2 SNEGSKA (reference sequence). Trimming pared 3 bases from V and 7 bases from J, leaving 6 bases between. The CDR3 reads CSASRGTQYF. The CDR3 DNA reads TGCAGTGCTAGTCGGGGGACCCAGTACTTC.